The count of the clone carrying this T cell receptor beta chain is one. This entry is derived from a study of blood T cell repertoires in COVID-19. The CDR3 runs 16 residues. CDR1 is MNHEY and CDR2 is SVGAGI in the germline V gene. Trimming shortened V by 0 bases and J by 2 bases, and 12 bases separated the two germline ends. Per the original data handling: Amplified reference gene primers provided the basis for estimating nucleated cell counts. The protocol was immunoSEQ multiplex PCR, while the TCRdb copy is restricted to in-frame clones and leaves out a portion. The DNA was the basis for D and trimming; V, J and clone size are from that table. The repertoire has approximately 260,000 clones, over 80% of them found once; the top ten carry approximately 2%. Clinical histories supplied by participants themselves formed the basis of cohort assignment. Cohort 3 recovered donors had two negative PCRs, clearance, or symptom resolution.

The sequence derives from a young woman who had recovered from COVID-19. What was sequenced was PBMCs or T cells enriched from blood (not recorded which). The chain carries TRBV6-5 and TRBJ2-3; TRBD2 might be the D (6 bases). CDR3 nucleotides: TGTGCCAGCAGTTACTCGGGACTGACTTCCACAGATACGCAGTATTTT. Translating gives CASSYSGLTSTDTQYF.